A selection of T cell receptor beta chains follows, all from one sample in a study of cytomegalovirus exposure and HLA in healthy donors. Measured with immunoSEQ multiplex PCR; TCRdb has only the in-frame clones, and not every one. This sample has about 180,000 clones, with 75% to 85% found just once. Material for sequencing was PBMCs. The source is a girl aged 2-10 years in good health and CMV-seropositive. Both conserved end residues are part of each CDR3. D genes are given only for firm matches. Some rows have no size entry. The others give once, few or many, or a class for an expanded clone.

D	V	J	length	size	CDR3	DNA
.	TRBV5-1	TRBJ2-3	15	once	CASSLYGAPTDTQYF	TGCGCCAGCAGCTTGTATGGGGCCCCCACAGATACGCAGTATTTT
.	TRBV30	TRBJ1-4	12	.	CAFTTGGEKLFF	TGTGCCTTCACAACAGGTGGTGAAAAACTGTTTTTT
.	TRBV28	TRBJ1-1	15	.	CASSSSALGQNGAFF	TGTGCCAGCAGTTCCAGCGCACTTGGACAGAACGGAGCTTTCTTT
TRBD1	TRBV11-3	TRBJ2-5	13	once	CASSLGQGKAQYF	TGTGCCAGCAGCTTAGGACAGGGGAAGGCCCAGTACTTC
TRBD2	TRBV4-1	TRBJ2-7	15	medium-sized	CASSQTAGSVYEQYF	TGCGCCAGCAGCCAAACAGCGGGGTCGGTCTACGAGCAGTACTTC
.	TRBV7-2	TRBJ1-6	14	.	CASSVTQSVSPLHF	TGTGCCAGCAGCGTGACTCAGTCGGTATCGCCCCTCCACTTT
TRBD2	TRBV7-8	TRBJ2-7	16	.	CASSPHTSGRVYEQYF	TGTGCCAGCAGCCCCCATACCAGCGGGAGAGTCTACGAGCAGTACTTC
.	TRBV5-1	TRBJ1-2	13	.	CASSSGPSGGYTF	TGCGCCAGCAGCTCAGGACCTTCGGGAGGCTACACCTTC
TRBD2	TRBV5-6	TRBJ2-5	16	once	CASSVTRPSGRDEQYF	TGTGCCAGCAGCGTAACAAGGCCCAGCGGGAGGGATGAGCAGTACTTC
.	TRBV2	TRBJ1-3	13	.	CASNREGGNTIYF	TGTGCCAGCAACAGGGAAGGAGGAAACACCATATATTTT
.	TRBV9	TRBJ1-1	14	.	CASSVGSGSTEAFF	TGTGCCAGCAGCGTAGGTTCAGGAAGCACTGAAGCTTTCTTT
.	TRBV6-1	TRBJ2-3	13	.	CASSLEHTDTQYF	TGTGCCAGCAGCTTAGAGCATACAGATACGCAGTATTTT
.	TRBV9	TRBJ1-1	14	.	CASSVSGANTEAFF	TGTGCCAGCAGCGTTTCCGGAGCAAACACTGAAGCTTTCTTT
.	TRBV10-3	TRBJ2-7	14	.	CAISEATTLGEQYF	TGTGCCATCAGTGAAGCGACTACCCTCGGGGAGCAGTACTTC
TRBD1	TRBV7-8	TRBJ1-6	16	.	CASSLTGAISNSPLHF	TGTGCCAGCAGCTTAACAGGGGCTATCAGTAATTCACCCCTCCACTTT
TRBD2	TRBV11-2	TRBJ2-1	16	.	CASTGGRASGRRGQFF	TGTGCCAGCACCGGCGGGAGGGCTAGCGGGAGGCGCGGGCAGTTCTTC
.	TRBV7-8	TRBJ1-2	14	few	CASSSSGGLSGYTF	TGTGCCAGCAGCTCCTCCGGCGGGTTGAGTGGCTACACCTTC
TRBD1	TRBV28	TRBJ1-2	18	.	CASSTNPGQGAPVYGYTF	TGTGCCAGCAGTACGAACCCGGGACAGGGGGCGCCGGTCTATGGCTACACCTTC
.	TRBV7-9	TRBJ1-1	14	once	CASRVDSFGTEAFF	TGTGCCAGCAGGGTGGACAGTTTTGGGACTGAAGCTTTCTTT
TRBD1	TRBV23-1	TRBJ1-4	21	.	CASSQFYFSSCGAQGREKLFF	TGCGCCAGCAGTCAATTTTACTTTTCGTCGTGTGGGGCACAGGGGCGTGAAAAACTGTTTTTT
TRBD2	TRBV29-1	TRBJ2-3	13	.	CSLGGIGTDTQYF	TGCAGCCTGGGGGGGATCGGCACAGATACGCAGTATTTT
.	TRBV6-1	TRBJ1-3	14	.	CASANRGDGNTIYF	TGTGCCAGCGCGAACCGGGGGGACGGAAACACCATATATTTT
TRBD1	TRBV7-3	TRBJ2-7	16	.	CASTHQNRGWAHEQYF	TGTGCCAGCACTCACCAAAACAGGGGCTGGGCCCACGAGCAGTACTTC
TRBD1	TRBV29-1	TRBJ1-2	14	.	CSARTGTLNYGYTF	TGCAGCGCCCGGACAGGGACACTTAACTATGGCTACACCTTC
.	TRBV5-1	TRBJ2-3	14	once	CASSRTGSTDTQYF	TGCGCCAGCAGCCGGACTGGCAGCACAGATACGCAGTATTTT
TRBD1	TRBV19	TRBJ1-2	16	.	CASSTGDRDPAYGYTF	TGTGCCAGTAGTACAGGGGACAGGGATCCGGCCTATGGCTACACCTTC
.	TRBV20-1	TRBJ1-1	11	.	CSVPSNREAFF	TGCAGTGTTCCGAGCAACAGGGAAGCTTTCTTT
TRBD2	TRBV4-1	TRBJ2-3	17	.	CASSHPLAGNSTDTQYF	TGCGCCAGCAGCCATCCGCTAGCGGGGAATAGCACAGATACGCAGTATTTT
TRBD1	TRBV4-1	TRBJ2-7	15	.	CASSQDRRGLYEQYF	TGCGCCAGCAGCCAAGATAGAAGGGGGCTCTACGAGCAGTACTTC
TRBD2	TRBV28	TRBJ2-3	15	.	CASSFRAGDPDTQYF	TGTGCCAGCAGTTTCCGAGCGGGAGACCCAGATACGCAGTATTTT
.	TRBV5-8	TRBJ2-7	12	.	CASSLRGYEQYF	TGTGCCAGCAGCTTGCGCGGTTACGAGCAGTACTTC
TRBD2	TRBV5-4	TRBJ2-2	17	few	CASSLARESSNTGELFF	TGTGCCAGCAGCTTGGCGCGGGAGTCCTCGAACACCGGGGAGCTGTTTTTT
TRBD1	TRBV7-9	TRBJ1-3	17	.	CASSLSGTEISGNTIYF	TGTGCCAGCAGCTTAAGTGGGACAGAGATCTCTGGAAACACCATATATTTT
TRBD2	TRBV27	TRBJ2-1	16	.	CASSLKQLAGFNEQFF	TGTGCCAGCAGTTTAAAACAACTAGCGGGATTTAATGAGCAGTTCTTC
TRBD1	TRBV25-1	TRBJ1-1	15	few	CASSGLTGGNTEAFF	TGTGCCAGCAGTGGGTTGACAGGGGGGAACACTGAAGCTTTCTTT
TRBD1	TRBV6-1	TRBJ2-5	12	once	CASGQVQETQYF	TGTGCCAGCGGACAGGTCCAAGAGACCCAGTACTTC
TRBD2	TRBV11-3	TRBJ2-7	15	.	CASTKGGTSVNEQYF	TGTGCCAGCACCAAAGGTGGGACTAGCGTTAACGAGCAGTACTTC
.	TRBV9	TRBJ1-2	15	.	CASSQTAIPTYGYTF	TGTGCCAGCAGCCAGACAGCGATCCCTACCTATGGCTACACCTTC
.	TRBV11-3	TRBJ2-3	18	.	CASSSPFPTDTSTDTQYF	TGTGCCAGCAGCTCCCCATTCCCAACGGACACTAGCACAGATACGCAGTATTTT
TRBD1	TRBV28	TRBJ1-2	13	.	CASRGQENYGYTF	TGTGCCAGCAGGGGACAGGAGAACTATGGCTACACCTTC
.	TRBV6-6	TRBJ1-1	14	.	CASSRQVSDMKAFF	TGTGCCAGCAGTCGACAGGTCTCGGATATGAAAGCTTTCTTT
TRBD2	TRBV7-2	TRBJ2-7	15	.	CASSFGGRTRVEQYF	TGTGCCAGCAGCTTCGGCGGGAGGACTCGGGTCGAGCAGTACTTC
.	TRBV2	TRBJ2-4	14	.	CASSEGGRGLPGYF	TGTGCCAGCAGTGAAGGGGGAAGGGGCCTCCCGGGGTACTTC
TRBD2	TRBV10-3	TRBJ2-3	13	.	CAIWAGGLDTQYF	TGTGCCATCTGGGCGGGGGGCCTAGATACGCAGTATTTT
TRBD2	TRBV11-3	TRBJ2-3	15	once	CASSLEPAGADTQYF	TGTGCCAGCAGCTTAGAGCCCGCGGGGGCAGATACGCAGTATTTT
.	TRBV7-8	TRBJ2-7	14	.	CASSLQRSSYEQYF	TGTGCCAGCAGCTTGCAGAGGAGCTCCTACGAGCAGTACTTC
TRBD2	TRBV10-3	TRBJ2-1	16	once	CAISGSGGEYHNEQFF	TGTGCCATCAGTGGTAGCGGGGGGGAATACCACAATGAGCAGTTCTTC
TRBD1	TRBV2	TRBJ1-1	14	.	CASSGEQGRTEAFF	TGTGCCAGCAGTGGGGAACAGGGGCGAACTGAAGCTTTCTTT